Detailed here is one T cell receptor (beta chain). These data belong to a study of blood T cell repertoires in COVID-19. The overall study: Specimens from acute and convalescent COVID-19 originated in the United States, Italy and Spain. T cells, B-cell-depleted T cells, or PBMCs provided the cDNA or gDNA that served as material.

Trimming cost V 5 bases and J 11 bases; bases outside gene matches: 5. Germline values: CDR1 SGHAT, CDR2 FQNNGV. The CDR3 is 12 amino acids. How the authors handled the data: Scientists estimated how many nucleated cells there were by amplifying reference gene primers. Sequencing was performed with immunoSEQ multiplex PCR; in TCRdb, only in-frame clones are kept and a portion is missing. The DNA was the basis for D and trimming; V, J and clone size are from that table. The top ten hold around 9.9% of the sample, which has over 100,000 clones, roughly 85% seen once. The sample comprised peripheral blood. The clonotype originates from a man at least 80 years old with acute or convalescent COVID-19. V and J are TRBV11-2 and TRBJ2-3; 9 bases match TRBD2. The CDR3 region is CASSTRGGEQYF. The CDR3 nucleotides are TGTGCCAGCAGCACTCGCGGGGGGGAGCAGTATTTT.